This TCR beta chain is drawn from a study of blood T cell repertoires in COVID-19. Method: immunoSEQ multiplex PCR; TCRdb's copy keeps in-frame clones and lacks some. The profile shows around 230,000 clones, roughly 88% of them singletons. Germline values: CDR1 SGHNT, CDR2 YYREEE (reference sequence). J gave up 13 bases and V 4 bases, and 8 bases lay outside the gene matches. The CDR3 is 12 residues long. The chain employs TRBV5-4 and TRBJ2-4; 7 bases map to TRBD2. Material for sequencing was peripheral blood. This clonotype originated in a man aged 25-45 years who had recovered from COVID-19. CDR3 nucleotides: TGTGCCAGCAGCATGGAACCGGGACTACAGTACTTC. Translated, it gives CASSMEPGLQYF.